This entry concerns a single TCR beta chain. This clonotype appeared a few times. There is no known antigen for this receptor. Base qualities are not provided; no much larger clone lies one nucleotide away. The record originates from a study of T cell repertoires in cytomegalovirus infection (dated by TCRdb to about 2019). About the full investigation: The peptide stimulations were aimed at well-studied HLA-B-restricted epitopes as well as recently identified HLA-C-restricted CMV epitopes, whose presentation resists viral immunomodulation. Donor HLA type was relevant to the analysis, because carriage of CMV infection together with the matching HLA type was indicated by public TCR beta signatures. The full study reports these points: The ex vivo response was dominated by HLA-C-restricted CMV-specific TCR beta clonotypes, which also provided the single most frequent clonotype in two of eight donors. In both this cohort and an independent cohort of several hundred donors, the cumulative frequency of public TCR beta family members distinguished carriers of CMV infection plus the relevant HLA type.

The reads were generated on an Illumina HiSeq 1500. The public reads were quality trimmed at Q25 with fastp and then assembled into clones with MiXCR by TCRdb, keeping productive beta chains. Each entry is one CDR3 protein sequence, shown with its most common DNA and genes. Counted in this sample were about 770,000 distinct CDR3 sequences; just under 30% of them appeared once. The top ten constitute about 12% of the sample. CDR1 and CDR2, looked up from the germline V gene, are MNHNS and SASEGT. The cysteine opens and the phenylalanine closes a CDR3 of 11 amino acids. Here the CDR3 DNA is all that survives: 33 bases in frame from base 1. V is reduced by 5 bases and J by 7 bases, leaving a spacing of 8 bases between them. In the paper's terms, the treatment or condition label means: in vitro stimulation with specific CMV peptide epitopes to enrich CMV-specific T cells.

Sequenced here: cultured CD8+ T cells from PBMCs, sampled from culture after CMV antigen stimulation. The rearranged segments are TRBV6-1 and TRBJ2-5; the D gene is perhaps TRBD1, on 5 matching bases. The TCR originated in a human donor in good health (CMV status not recorded). Some clones in this sample may be carry-over from other donors' samples. At the DNA level, the sequence is TGTGCCAGCAGTAGGGGTAGGACCCAGTACTTC. This translates into CASSRGRTQYF.